Sequencing of this TCR beta chain was carried out in a study of early T cells in non-severe SARS-CoV-2 infection. TCRdb passed the 5' RACE reads through MiXCR, listing each CDR3 protein once. The sample shows about 110,000 distinct CDR3 sequences, 9% to 13% of them seen only once. This clonotype was counted ten times or more. The V end was cut by 0 bases, the J end by 2 bases, with 11 bases between. CDR1 is SGHVS and CDR2 is FNYEAQ in the germline V gene. The CDR3 has 15 residues. Material for sequencing was whole blood. This chain joins TRBV7-6 and TRBJ2-7; D might be TRBD2 (5 bases). The sequence derives from an adult who was a healthcare worker with PCR-confirmed SARS-CoV-2 infection or an uninfected control (not recorded which). CDR3 sequence reads: CASSLASRGAYEQYF. In nucleotides, the CDR3 is TGTGCCAGCAGCTTAGCGTCCCGGGGAGCCTACGAGCAGTACTTC.